This TCR beta chain was retrieved from a study of T cell responses to AZD1222 COVID-19 vaccine. Regarding the study as a whole: Unmutated variant regions are reportedly the target of nearly half of TCRs that are spike-specific. No repertoire was sampled before or during the peak T cell response, only after it. Donors skewed white British and female; clonal diversity was possibly underestimated.

Using immunoSEQ multiplex PCR, the repertoire was profiled, and TCRdb retains in-frame clones only, with some absent. The data show some 130,000 clones, more than 90% seen once. Concerning this clone itself: What it binds is not known.

Trimming removed 6 bases from V and 9 bases from J; junction bases left unmatched: 13. Germline V CDR1 and CDR2: MNHEY, SVGEGT. The CDR3 covers 16 residues. The chain is built from TRBV6-2 or TRBV6-3 and TRBJ2-1, with 11 bases matching TRBD1. This TCR came from an adult in good health. The sample consisted of peripheral blood, taken on day 0 of AZD1222 vaccination. The CDR3 DNA reads as TGTGCCAGCAGCCCCCCCGGGACAGGGGGTAGGGTTGAGCAGTTCTTC. This codes for CASSPPGTGGRVEQFF.